The entry below describes one T cell receptor beta chain. What it binds is unknown. The data derive from a study of CXCR3-negative and CXCR3-positive naive CD8 T cells. For the study at large: With about 1.5 +/- 0.3 million reads per library, the TRB reads numbered around 140 million in total.

Researchers prepared the TRB cDNA libraries using 5' RACE with UMI labels. TCRdb re-called the 5' RACE reads, yielding one record per CDR3 amino acid sequence without DNA. The sample holds 90,000 to 150,000 distinct CDR3 sequences. The length of the CDR3 is 14 residues. Germline V CDR1 and CDR2: LGHNA, YSLEER. General study points: Hydrophobicity of TRB CDR3s was greater in CXCR3-positive naive cells than in CXCR3-negative naive cells.

This sequence joins TRBV4-3 and TRBJ2-7; TCRdb's D call of TRBD1 is untestable without DNA. The sequenced sample consisted of naive CXCR3+ CD8+ T cells from blood. Subset specified: CD45RO-CCR7+CD27+CD95- naive CD8+ T cells expressing CXCR3 (TNR3+). This sequence originates from a human donor in good health. Some clones in this sample may be carry-over from other donors' samples. CDR3 sequence reads: CASSPGLHSYEQYF.